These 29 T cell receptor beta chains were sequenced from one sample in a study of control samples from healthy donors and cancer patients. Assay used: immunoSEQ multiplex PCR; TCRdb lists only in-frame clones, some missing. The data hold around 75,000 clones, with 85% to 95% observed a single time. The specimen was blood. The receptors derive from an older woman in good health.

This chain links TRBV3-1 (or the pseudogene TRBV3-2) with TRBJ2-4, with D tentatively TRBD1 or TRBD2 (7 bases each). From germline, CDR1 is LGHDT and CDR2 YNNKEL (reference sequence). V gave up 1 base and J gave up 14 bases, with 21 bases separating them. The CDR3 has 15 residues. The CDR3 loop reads CASSQVKVGGGPKYF. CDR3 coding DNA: TGTGCCAGCAGCCAAGTAAAGGTGGGAGGGGGCCCTAAGTACTTC.

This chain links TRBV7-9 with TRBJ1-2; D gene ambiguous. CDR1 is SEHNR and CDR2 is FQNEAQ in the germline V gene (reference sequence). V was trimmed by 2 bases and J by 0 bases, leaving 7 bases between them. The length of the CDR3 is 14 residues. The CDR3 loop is CASSLFTTNYGYTF. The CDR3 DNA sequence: TGTGCCAGCAGCTTATTCACCACTAACTATGGCTACACCTTC.

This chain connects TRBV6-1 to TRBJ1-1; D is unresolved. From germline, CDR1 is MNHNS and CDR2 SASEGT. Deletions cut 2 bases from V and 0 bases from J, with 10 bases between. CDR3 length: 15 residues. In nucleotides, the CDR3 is TGTGCCAGCAGTGAACAAAAGGCTCTGAACACTGAAGCTTTCTTT. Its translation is CASSEQKALNTEAFF.

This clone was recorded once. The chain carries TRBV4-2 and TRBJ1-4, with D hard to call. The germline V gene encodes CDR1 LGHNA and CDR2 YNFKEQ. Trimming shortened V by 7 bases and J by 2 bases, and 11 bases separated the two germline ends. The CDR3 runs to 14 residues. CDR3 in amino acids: CASTAGVTNEKLFF. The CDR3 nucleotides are TGTGCCAGCACCGCGGGCGTTACTAATGAAAAACTGTTTTTT.

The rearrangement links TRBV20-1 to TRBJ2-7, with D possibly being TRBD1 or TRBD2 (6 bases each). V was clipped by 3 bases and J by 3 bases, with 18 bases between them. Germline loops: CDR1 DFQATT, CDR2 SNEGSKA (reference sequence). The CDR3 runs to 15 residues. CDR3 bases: TGCAGTGCTAGTCACCCAGGGGCGGGGCGCTACGAGCAGTACTTC. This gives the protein CSASHPGAGRYEQYF.

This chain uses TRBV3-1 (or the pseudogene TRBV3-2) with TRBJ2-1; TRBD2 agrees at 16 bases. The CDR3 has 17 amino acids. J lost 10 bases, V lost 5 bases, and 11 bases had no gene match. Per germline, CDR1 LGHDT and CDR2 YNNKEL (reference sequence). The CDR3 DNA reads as TGTGCCAGCAGCTTGGGGACTAGCGGGAGGGCCTCACGGGAGCAGTTCTTC. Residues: CASSLGTSGRASREQFF.

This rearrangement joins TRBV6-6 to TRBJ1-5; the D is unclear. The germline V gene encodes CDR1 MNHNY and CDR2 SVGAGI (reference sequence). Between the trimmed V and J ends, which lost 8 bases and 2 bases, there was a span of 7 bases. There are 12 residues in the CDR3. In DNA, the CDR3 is TGTGCCAGCGACGGTGGCAATCAGCCCCAGCATTTT. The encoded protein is CASDGGNQPQHF.

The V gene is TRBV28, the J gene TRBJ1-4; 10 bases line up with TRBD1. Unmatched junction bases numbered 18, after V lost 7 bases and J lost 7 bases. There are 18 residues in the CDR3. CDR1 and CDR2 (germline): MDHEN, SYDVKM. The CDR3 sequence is CASTAAGTGDVSGEKLFF. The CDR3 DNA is TGTGCCAGCACCGCAGCCGGGACAGGGGATGTAAGCGGTGAAAAACTGTTTTTT.

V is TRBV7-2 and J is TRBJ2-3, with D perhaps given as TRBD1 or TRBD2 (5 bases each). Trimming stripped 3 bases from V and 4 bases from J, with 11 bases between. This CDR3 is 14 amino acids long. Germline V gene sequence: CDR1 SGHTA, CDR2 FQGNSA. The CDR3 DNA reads TGTGCCAGCAGCTTTGGGGGAACGCCAGATACGCAGTATTTT. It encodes CASSFGGTPDTQYF.

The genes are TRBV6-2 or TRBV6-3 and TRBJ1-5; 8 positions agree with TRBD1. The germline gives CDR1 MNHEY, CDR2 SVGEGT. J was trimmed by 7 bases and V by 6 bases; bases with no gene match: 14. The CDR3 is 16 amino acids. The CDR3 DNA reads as TGTGCCAGCAGCCCCGACAGGGGACATACGGGGCAGCCCCAGCATTTT. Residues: CASSPDRGHTGQPQHF.

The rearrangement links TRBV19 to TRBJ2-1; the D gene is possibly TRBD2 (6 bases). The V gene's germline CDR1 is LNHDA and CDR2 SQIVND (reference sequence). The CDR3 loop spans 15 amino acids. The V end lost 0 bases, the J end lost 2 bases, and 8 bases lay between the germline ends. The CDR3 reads CASSIDTGAYNEQFF. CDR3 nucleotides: TGTGCCAGTAGTATAGACACGGGAGCCTACAATGAGCAGTTCTTC.

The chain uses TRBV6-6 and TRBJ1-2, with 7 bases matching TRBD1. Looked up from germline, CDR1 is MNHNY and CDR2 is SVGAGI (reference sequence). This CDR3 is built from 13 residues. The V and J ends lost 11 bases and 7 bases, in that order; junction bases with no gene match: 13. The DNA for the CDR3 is TGTGCCCGGTCACAGGGGAGCATGGGTGGCTACACCTTC. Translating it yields CARSQGSMGGYTF.

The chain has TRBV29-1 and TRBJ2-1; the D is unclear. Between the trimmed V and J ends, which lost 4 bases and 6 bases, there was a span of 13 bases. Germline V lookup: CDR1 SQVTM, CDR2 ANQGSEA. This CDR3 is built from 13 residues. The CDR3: CSVVEWARNEQFF. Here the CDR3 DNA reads TGCAGCGTTGTAGAGTGGGCCCGCAATGAGCAGTTCTTC.

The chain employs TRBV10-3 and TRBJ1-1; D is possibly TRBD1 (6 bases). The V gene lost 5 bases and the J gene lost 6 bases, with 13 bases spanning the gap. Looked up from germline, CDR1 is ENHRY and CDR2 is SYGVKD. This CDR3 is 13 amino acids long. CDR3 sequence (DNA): TGTGCCATCAGTTCACAGGGTACTCCTGAAGCTTTCTTT. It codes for CAISSQGTPEAFF.

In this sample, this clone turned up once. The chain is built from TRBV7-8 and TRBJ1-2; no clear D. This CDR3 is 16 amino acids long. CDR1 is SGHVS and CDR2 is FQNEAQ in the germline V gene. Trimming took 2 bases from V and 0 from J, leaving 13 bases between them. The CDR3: CASSLRWARTNYGYTF. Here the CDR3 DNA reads TGTGCCAGCAGCTTAAGGTGGGCACGAACTAACTATGGCTACACCTTC.

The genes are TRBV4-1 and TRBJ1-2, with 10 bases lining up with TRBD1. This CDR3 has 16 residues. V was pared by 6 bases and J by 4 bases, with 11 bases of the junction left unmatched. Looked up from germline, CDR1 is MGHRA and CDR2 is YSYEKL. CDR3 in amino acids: CASRAGTGEVAYGYTF. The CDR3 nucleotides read TGCGCCAGCAGAGCCGGGACAGGGGAGGTGGCCTATGGCTACACCTTC.

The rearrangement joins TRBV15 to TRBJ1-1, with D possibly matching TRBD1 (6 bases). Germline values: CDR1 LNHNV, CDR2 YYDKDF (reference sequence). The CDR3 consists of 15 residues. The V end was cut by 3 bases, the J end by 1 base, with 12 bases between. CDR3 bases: TGTGCCACCAGCAGGTACAAACAGGGGAACACTGAAGCTTTCTTT. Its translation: CATSRYKQGNTEAFF.

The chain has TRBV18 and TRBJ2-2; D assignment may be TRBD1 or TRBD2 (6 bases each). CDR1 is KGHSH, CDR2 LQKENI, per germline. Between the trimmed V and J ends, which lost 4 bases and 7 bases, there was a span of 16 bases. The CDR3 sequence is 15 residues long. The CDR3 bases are TGTGCCAGCTCACTGGAGCCCGGGGGCATCGGGGAGCTGTTTTTT. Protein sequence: CASSLEPGGIGELFF.

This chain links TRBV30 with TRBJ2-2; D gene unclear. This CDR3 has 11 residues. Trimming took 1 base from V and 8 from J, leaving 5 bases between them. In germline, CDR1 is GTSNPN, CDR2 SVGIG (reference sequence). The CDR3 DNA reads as TGTGCCTGGAGTGGGGTTGGGGAGCTGTTTTTT. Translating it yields CAWSGVGELFF.

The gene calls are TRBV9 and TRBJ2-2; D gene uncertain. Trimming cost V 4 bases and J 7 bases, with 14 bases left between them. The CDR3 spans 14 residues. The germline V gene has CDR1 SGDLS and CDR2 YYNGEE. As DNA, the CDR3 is TGTGCCAGCAGCCCCCTGGCGAGTGACGGGGAGCTGTTTTTT. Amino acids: CASSPLASDGELFF.

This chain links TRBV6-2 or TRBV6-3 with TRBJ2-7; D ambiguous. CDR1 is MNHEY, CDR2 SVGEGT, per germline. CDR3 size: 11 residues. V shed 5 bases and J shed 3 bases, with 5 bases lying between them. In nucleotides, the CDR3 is TGTGCCAGCAGTCAATACTACGAGCAGTACTTC. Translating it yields CASSQYYEQYF.

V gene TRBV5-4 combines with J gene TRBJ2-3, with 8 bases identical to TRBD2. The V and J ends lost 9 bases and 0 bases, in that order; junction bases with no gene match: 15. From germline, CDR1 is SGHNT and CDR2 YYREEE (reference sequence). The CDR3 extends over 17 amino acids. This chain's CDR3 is CATSRGIAGISTDTQYF. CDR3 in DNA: TGTGCCACCTCGAGGGGGATAGCGGGAATAAGCACAGATACGCAGTATTTT. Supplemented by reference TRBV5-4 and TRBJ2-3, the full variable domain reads ETGVTQSPTHLIKTRGQQVTLRCSSQSGHNTVSWYQQALGQGPQFIFQYYREEENGRGNFPPRFSGLQFPNYSSELNVNALELDDSALYLCATSRGIAGISTDTQYFGPGTRLTVL.

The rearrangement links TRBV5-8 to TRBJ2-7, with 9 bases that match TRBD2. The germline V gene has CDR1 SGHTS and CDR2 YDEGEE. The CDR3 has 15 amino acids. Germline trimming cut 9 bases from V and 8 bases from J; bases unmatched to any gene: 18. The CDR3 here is CAIDLFLAGLTKQYF. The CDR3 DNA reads TGTGCCATCGACTTATTCCTAGCGGGGTTAACGAAGCAGTACTTC.

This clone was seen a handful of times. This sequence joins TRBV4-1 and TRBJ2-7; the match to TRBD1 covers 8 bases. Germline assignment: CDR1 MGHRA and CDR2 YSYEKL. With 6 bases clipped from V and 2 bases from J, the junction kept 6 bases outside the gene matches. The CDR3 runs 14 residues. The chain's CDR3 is CASRPGQGAYEQYF. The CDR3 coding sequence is TGCGCCAGCAGACCAGGACAGGGAGCCTACGAGCAGTACTTC.

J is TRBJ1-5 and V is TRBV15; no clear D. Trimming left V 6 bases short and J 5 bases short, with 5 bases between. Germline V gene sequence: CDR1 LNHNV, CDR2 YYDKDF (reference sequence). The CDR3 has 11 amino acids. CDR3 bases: TGTGCCACCAGGGGAGATCAGCCCCAGCATTTT. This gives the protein CATRGDQPQHF.

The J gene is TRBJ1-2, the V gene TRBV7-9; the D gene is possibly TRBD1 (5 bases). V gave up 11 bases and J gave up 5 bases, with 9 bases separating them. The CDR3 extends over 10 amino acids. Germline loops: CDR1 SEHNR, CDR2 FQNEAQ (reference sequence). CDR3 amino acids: CAGDRYGYTF. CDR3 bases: TGTGCCGGAGACAGATATGGCTACACCTTC.

CDR3 sequence (DNA): TGTGCCAGCAGCGCCATGGCGGGAGCGGGGGAGACCCAGTACTTC. Its protein is CASSAMAGAGETQYF. This sequence joins TRBV7-8 and TRBJ2-5, with 7 bases identical to TRBD2. CDR3 length: 15 residues. CDR1 SGHVS and CDR2 FQNEAQ come from the germline V gene. The trim removed 5 bases at V and 5 bases at J, leaving 11 bases unmatched.

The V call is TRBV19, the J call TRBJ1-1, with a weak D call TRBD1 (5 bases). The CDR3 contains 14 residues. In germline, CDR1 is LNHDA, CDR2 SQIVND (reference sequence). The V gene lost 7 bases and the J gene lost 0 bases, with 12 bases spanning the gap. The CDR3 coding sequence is TGTGCCAGTAACCTCAGACAGATGAACACTGAAGCTTTCTTT. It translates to CASNLRQMNTEAFF.

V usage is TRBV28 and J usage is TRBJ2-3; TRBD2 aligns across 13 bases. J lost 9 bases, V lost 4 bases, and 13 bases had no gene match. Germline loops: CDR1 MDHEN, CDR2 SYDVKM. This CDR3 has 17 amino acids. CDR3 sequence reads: CASSSRGRLAGGLTQYF. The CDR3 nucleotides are TGTGCCAGCAGTTCACGTGGGCGACTAGCGGGGGGTTTGACGCAGTATTTT.